Following are 20 T cell receptor beta chains from one sample sequenced in a study of brain T cells in children with intractable seizures. Assay used: immunoSEQ multiplex PCR; TCRdb lists only in-frame clones, some missing. The table has approximately 330,000 clones, over 90% seen once. Time point defined: blood from clinic visit 5 months post-surgery; TSC patient then seizure free. The sequences come from peripheral blood, collected less than 6 months after surgery. The receptors stem from a boy less than two years old with tuberous sclerosis and intractable seizures.

The V call is TRBV6-2 or TRBV6-3, the J call TRBJ2-5; a weak D match, TRBD1 (8 bases). This CDR3 is built from 15 residues. Germline V gene data show CDR1 as MNHEY and CDR2 as SVGEGT. V lost 4 bases to trimming and J lost 4 bases, with 16 bases between them. In nucleotides, the CDR3 is TGTGCCAGCAGTTCCCGACAGGGGAGGGGAGAGACCCAGTACTTC. Its protein is CASSSRQGRGETQYF.

The chain has TRBV3-1 (or the pseudogene TRBV3-2) and TRBJ2-3; 7 bases map to TRBD2. The CDR3 length is 12 residues. Germline V gene data show CDR1 as LGHDT and CDR2 as YNNKEL (reference sequence). V lost 1 base and J lost 10; bases outside the gene matches: 2. CDR3: CASSQGEGAQYF. The CDR3 nucleotides are TGTGCCAGCAGCCAAGGGGAGGGTGCGCAGTATTTT.

The gene calls are TRBV2 and TRBJ2-1, with D uncertain. Germline-derived CDR1 and CDR2 are SNHLY and FYNNEI. This CDR3 has 11 residues. V lost 11 bases, J lost 10 bases, and 15 bases lay in between. CDR3 residues: CASVLTGEQFF. Written as DNA, the CDR3 is TGTGCCTCCGTCTTGACCGGGGAGCAGTTCTTC.

V usage is TRBV4-2 and J usage is TRBJ1-5; TRBD1 is a possible D gene (6 bases). The germline CDR1 and CDR2 sequences are LGHNA and YNFKEQ. V lost 5 bases, J lost 0 bases, and 14 bases lay in between. The CDR3 has 16 amino acids. CDR3 coding DNA: TGTGCCAGCAGCTGGAACAGGGAGCCTAGCAATCAGCCCCAGCATTTT. It translates to CASSWNREPSNQPQHF.

This chain uses TRBV7-2 with TRBJ2-1, with TRBD2 identical over 8 bases. CDR3 length: 16 amino acids. Germline lookup yields CDR1 SGHTA and CDR2 FQGNSA. The V and J ends lost 1 base and 4 bases, in that order; junction bases with no gene match: 6. The chain's CDR3 is CASSLGSAGGYNEQFF. CDR3 nucleotide sequence: TGTGCCAGCAGCTTAGGTAGCGCGGGGGGTTACAATGAGCAGTTCTTC.

This clone was observed a single time. This chain connects TRBV5-1 to TRBJ2-1, with 7 bases aligning to TRBD1. The CDR3 contains 17 residues. J was trimmed by 14 bases and V by 1 base; bases with no gene match: 21. CDR1 and CDR2 (germline): SGHRS, YFSETQ. This chain's CDR3 is CASSLYLGTEGLSTEFF. The CDR3 nucleotides read TGCGCCAGCAGCTTGTACCTAGGGACAGAGGGCCTTTCCACAGAGTTCTTC.

This clone was seen once. The CDR3 loop is CASSLRGAEAFF. CDR3 bases: TGCGCCAGCAGCTTACGGGGGGCTGAAGCTTTCTTT. This rearrangement joins TRBV5-1 to TRBJ1-1; D is perhaps TRBD1 (5 bases). The germline V gene has CDR1 SGHRS and CDR2 YFSETQ. The CDR3 covers 12 residues. The V end was cut by 2 bases, the J end by 6 bases, with 8 bases between.

This CDR3 is CASSLYSYEQYF. The DNA for the CDR3 is TGTGCCAGCAGTTTATACTCCTACGAGCAGTACTTC. The chain has TRBV28 and TRBJ2-7; D not certain. Trimming cost V 1 base and J 0 bases, with 1 base left between them. Germline V gives CDR1 MDHEN, CDR2 SYDVKM. This CDR3 region has 12 residues.

The chain joins TRBV7-3 to TRBJ1-1, with D uncertain. CDR1 SGHTA and CDR2 FQGTGA come from the germline V gene. This CDR3 is built from 13 residues. V lost 4 bases and J 1 base, leaving 7 bases between the germline ends. As DNA, the CDR3 is TGTGCCAGCAGCTCCCCCCCGAACACTGAAGCTTTCTTT. Encoded protein: CASSSPPNTEAFF.

On this clone itself: Other DNA sequences in this sample translate to the same CDR3. The rearrangement joins TRBV4-1 to TRBJ2-5; 13 nucleotides align to TRBD2. Germline V gene data show CDR1 as MGHRA and CDR2 as YSYEKL. This CDR3 spans 19 amino acids. J gave up 5 bases and V 4 bases, and 16 bases lay outside the gene matches. CDR3 sequence reads: CASSLETRLAGGLRETQYF. CDR3 coding DNA: TGCGCCAGCAGCCTAGAAACCAGACTAGCGGGAGGCCTCCGGGAGACCCAGTACTTC.

The genes are TRBV30 and TRBJ1-2; TRBD1 matches at 9 bases. This CDR3 comprises 16 residues. Germline CDR1 reads GTSNPN; CDR2 reads SVGIG (reference sequence). The CDR3 DNA reads TGTGCGACGGAGAAATCCCCGACAGGGGGACGGTATGGCTACACCTTC. Its protein is CATEKSPTGGRYGYTF. The full variable domain, in which reference TRBV30 and TRBJ1-2 provide the parts outside the CDR3, is SQTIHQWPATLVQPVGSPLSLECTVEGTSNPNLYWYRQAAGRGLQLLFYSVGIGQISSEVPQNLSASRPQDRQFILSSKKLLLSDSGFYLCATEKSPTGGRYGYTFGSGTRLTVV.

This chain uses TRBV30 with TRBJ2-1; D is perhaps TRBD1 or TRBD2 (5 bases each). Germline V gene sequence: CDR1 GTSNPN, CDR2 SVGIG (reference sequence). This CDR3 comprises 13 residues. With 0 bases removed from V and 8 bases from J, the gap between germline ends came to 11 bases. For the CDR3, the DNA is TGTGCCTGGAGTGTACTTCAGGGAGATGAGCAGTTCTTC. This gives the protein CAWSVLQGDEQFF. The complete variable domain, with remaining parts taken from reference TRBV30 and TRBJ2-1, reads SQTIHQWPATLVQPVGSPLSLECTVEGTSNPNLYWYRQAAGRGLQLLFYSVGIGQISSEVPQNLSASRPQDRQFILSSKKLLLSDSGFYLCAWSVLQGDEQFFGPGTRLTVL.

V and J are TRBV12-3 or TRBV12-4 and TRBJ1-1; D gene uncertain. Trimming took off 6 bases at V and 4 bases at J, with 12 bases between the two ends. The CDR3 is 13 residues long. CDR3 bases: TGTGCCAGCAGGACTGGCCCCTTCACTGAAGCTTTCTTT. Amino acids: CASRTGPFTEAFF.

This chain joins TRBV6-5 and TRBJ1-1; D is undetermined. This CDR3 contains 14 residues. Trimming shortened V by 9 bases and J by 1 base, and 15 bases separated the two germline ends. Germline V gives CDR1 MNHEY, CDR2 SVGAGI. The DNA for the CDR3 is TGTGCCAGTATAAAGGATTGGGGGAACACTGAAGCTTTCTTT. This codes for CASIKDWGNTEAFF.

This clone has a single count. The V and J genes are TRBV2 and TRBJ2-3; 9 bases fit TRBD2. The germline gives CDR1 SNHLY, CDR2 FYNNEI. V trimming: 4 bases; J trimming: 3 bases; junction bases outside the gene matches: 5. This CDR3 region has 15 residues. CDR3 protein: CASSGNSGRTDTQYF. The CDR3 bases are TGTGCCAGCAGTGGGAATAGCGGGAGAACAGATACGCAGTATTTT.

J is TRBJ2-1 and V is TRBV5-1, with D perhaps TRBD1 (6 bases). The germline CDR1 and CDR2 sequences are SGHRS and YFSETQ. The CDR3 spans 14 residues. Trimming cost V 3 bases and J 15 bases, with 22 bases left between them. CDR3 residues: CASSSSQPGHSPFF. CDR3 sequence (DNA): TGCGCCAGCAGCTCTTCGCAACCGGGACATTCGCCGTTCTTC. The complete variable domain, with remaining parts taken from reference TRBV5-1 and TRBJ2-1, reads KAGVTQTPRYLIKTRGQQVTLSCSPISGHRSVSWYQQTPGQGLQFLFEYFSETQRNKGNFPGRFSGRQFSNSRSEMNVSTLELGDSALYLCASSSSQPGHSPFFGPGTRLTVL.

This chain uses TRBV6-6 with TRBJ1-2; D perhaps matches TRBD1 (6 bases). The V end was cut by 8 bases, the J end by 3 bases, with 10 bases between. This CDR3 contains 12 residues. Germline values: CDR1 MNHNY, CDR2 SVGAGI (reference sequence). The CDR3 is CASGGPDYGYTF. CDR3 sequence (DNA): TGTGCCAGCGGGGGGCCGGACTATGGCTACACCTTC.

The DNA for the CDR3 is TGTGCCAGCACCCTACAGGGGGACACTGAAGCTTTCTTT. Encoded protein: CASTLQGDTEAFF. The V call is TRBV11-3, the J call TRBJ1-1, with TRBD1 identical over 8 bases. The CDR3 loop spans 13 amino acids. Germline V CDR1 and CDR2: SGHNT, YENEEA. After removal of 7 bases from V and 3 bases from J, the junction contained 4 bases not matched to a gene.

V is TRBV19 and J is TRBJ1-5; D perhaps matches TRBD1 (5 bases). From germline, CDR1 is LNHDA and CDR2 SQIVND (reference sequence). V lost 3 bases and J lost 2, with 8 bases in between. There are 14 residues in the CDR3. The CDR3 DNA is TGTGCCAGTAGTATTTTAGGGGGCAATCAGCCCCAGCATTTT. It is translated as CASSILGGNQPQHF.

The V and J genes are TRBV5-3 and TRBJ2-7; D gene unclear. TRBV5-3 is marked as an open reading frame, function uncertain. CDR3 size: 12 residues. The V end lost 1 base, the J end lost 7 bases, and 9 bases lay between the germline ends. As DNA, the CDR3 is TGTGCCAGAAGCTTGTTTAGGGAAGAGCAGTACTTC. Translating gives CARSLFREEQYF.